This paragraph reports one TCR beta chain. Its antigen is still unknown. This specimen belongs to a study of identical twins. A universal primer site was added by template switching, and unique molecular identifiers were carried by the cDNA. TCRdb analysed the 5' RACE reads with MiXCR anew, one entry per CDR3 protein. This table has 500,000 to 550,000 distinct CDR3 sequences, approximately 20% appearing once. After removal of 3 bases from V and 3 bases from J, the junction contained 13 bases not matched to a gene. This CDR3 is 17 amino acids long. The V gene's germline CDR1 is MGHRA and CDR2 YSYEKL. The study, taken as a whole, reports: With beta out-of-frame sequences, excess sharing by twins was weaker. Out-of-frame TCR alpha sharing observed in monozygotic twins exceeded model estimates.

These records were also assigned to another study, of yellow fever vaccine responses in identical twins.

The sequenced sample consisted of CD4+ T cells sorted from blood. The V gene is TRBV4-1, the J gene TRBJ2-7; 8 bases agree with TRBD2. The origin of this receptor is a woman aged 18-29 years in good health. CDR3 sequence: CASSQPTSGRGRYEQYF. CDR3 sequence (DNA): TGCGCCAGCAGCCAGCCTACCAGCGGGAGAGGACGCTACGAGCAGTACTTC.